This T cell receptor (beta chain) derives from a study of pediatric ulcerative colitis. Study conclusions and caveats: Compared with controls, ulcerative colitis showed greater blood-rectum clone sharing.

Only in-frame clones appear in the TCRdb table, and some are missing; sequencing was by immunoSEQ multiplex PCR. The sample lists 44,000 or so clones, about 78% occurring once. The rectum was sampled with one to two pinch biopsies at colonoscopy. Before the diagnostic colonoscopy, ulcerative colitis patients were free of immunosuppressive medication. On this clone itself: Its target is unknown.

Sequencing input: gut tissue. The TCR sequence derives from a girl aged 5-17 years with moderate ulcerative colitis.

The CDR3 coding sequence is TGTGCCAGCGGCCAACCCGGGAGTGAGACCCAGTACTTC. It translates to CASGQPGSETQYF. The chain has TRBV7-2 and TRBJ2-5, with D possibly being TRBD2 (6 bases). V lost 8 bases and J 5 bases, leaving 15 bases between the germline ends. The CDR3 is 13 amino acids. Germline assignment: CDR1 SGHTA and CDR2 FQGNSA.